This T cell receptor beta chain was recorded in a study of cytomegalovirus exposure and HLA in healthy donors. Study-level results: The study found most TCR sequences rare, yet found some public TCRs in many donors. Reports credit the classifier with highly specific, highly sensitive diagnosis of cytomegalovirus status.

This clone occurred once. Its antigen is not identified. From the roughly 120-subject validation cohort, which was separate from the roughly 700-subject first cohort, the donors were drawn. The CDR3 spans 14 residues. The germline V gene encodes CDR1 SGHKS and CDR2 YYEKEE (reference sequence). The V and J ends lost 2 bases and 3 bases respectively, with 11 bases between them. Some clones are missing from TCRdb's copy, which holds only in-frame ones; the method was immunoSEQ multiplex PCR. This repertoire shows about 100,000 clones, approximately 94% found once; its top ten account for 0.8% to 0.9%. The TCR comes from a woman aged 18-30 years in good health and CMV-seronegative. The sequenced sample consisted of PBMCs. The chain uses TRBV5-5 and TRBJ1-2; maybe TRBD1 (6 bases). The CDR3 coding sequence is TGTGCCAGCAGCTTTTCAGGGGAAGACTATGGCTACACCTTC. Protein: CASSFSGEDYGYTF.